These 15 T cell receptor beta chains share one sample of origin, sequenced in a study of blood T cell repertoires in COVID-19. Data came from immunoSEQ multiplex PCR; TCRdb stores just in-frame clones and leaves some out. Of around 260,000 clones in the sample, approximately 90% were seen once. Sequencing was done on a sample of peripheral blood. The receptors come from a man aged 60 to 75 who had recovered from COVID-19.

The chain recombines TRBV6-5 with TRBJ1-3; D may be TRBD1 (6 bases). The germline V gene encodes CDR1 MNHEY and CDR2 SVGAGI. The CDR3 is 15 residues long. V lost 5 bases, J lost 5 bases, and 16 bases lay in between. The CDR3 nucleotides are TGTGCCAGCAGTACCCCGGACAGCGGGAGAAACACCATATATTTT. Translated, it gives CASSTPDSGRNTIYF.

This clone has a single count. The chain recombines TRBV11-2 with TRBJ2-7; D remains unclear. Germline V gene data show CDR1 as SGHAT and CDR2 as FQNNGV. CDR3 length: 14 amino acids. Deletions cut 5 bases from V and 3 bases from J, with 14 bases between. Written as DNA, the CDR3 is TGTGCCAGCAGCCCTACGAGGAGAGTCTACGAGCAGTACTTC. It specifies CASSPTRRVYEQYF.

This sequence joins TRBV9 and TRBJ2-7; 10 bases line up with TRBD1. J lost 6 bases, V lost 2 bases, and 5 bases had no gene match. Germline lookup yields CDR1 SGDLS and CDR2 YYNGEE. This CDR3 is 14 amino acids long. The DNA of the CDR3 is TGTGCCAGCAGCGTGACGGGACAGGGGACCGAGCAGTACTTC. Translating gives CASSVTGQGTEQYF.

The V call is TRBV5-4, the J call TRBJ1-1; D gene unclear. Germline V lookup: CDR1 SGHNT, CDR2 YYREEE (reference sequence). The CDR3 sequence is 15 residues long. V was clipped by 5 bases and J by 7 bases, with 21 bases between them. The DNA of the CDR3 is TGTGCCAGCAGTCGACCTGCGACGGGGAGGAGTGAAGCTTTCTTT. Amino acids: CASSRPATGRSEAFF.

This chain links TRBV9 with TRBJ2-7, with 9 nucleotides matching TRBD1. Germline CDR1 reads SGDLS; CDR2 reads YYNGEE. The trim removed 2 bases at V and 6 bases at J, leaving 3 bases unmatched. This CDR3 region has 13 residues. CDR3 region: CASSVGQGSEQYF. In DNA form, the CDR3 reads TGTGCCAGCAGCGTCGGACAGGGGAGCGAGCAGTACTTC.

V is TRBV29-1 and J is TRBJ2-1; D might be TRBD1 (6 bases). V dropped 0 bases and J dropped 8 bases, with 14 bases sitting between them. This CDR3 contains 14 residues. Germline V gives CDR1 SQVTM, CDR2 ANQGSEA. CDR3 loop: CSVEDLKQGYEQFF. The CDR3 DNA reads TGCAGCGTTGAAGATTTGAAACAGGGCTATGAGCAGTTCTTC.

V is TRBV29-1 and J is TRBJ1-1, with 8 positions matching TRBD1. Trimming at V came to 3 bases and at J to 1 base, leaving 1 base not matched to a gene. Germline lookup yields CDR1 SQVTM and CDR2 ANQGSEA. This CDR3 has 13 residues. The CDR3: CSVETGENTEAFF. The CDR3, as DNA: TGCAGCGTTGAGACAGGGGAGAACACTGAAGCTTTCTTT.

CDR3 DNA sequence: TGTGCCAGCACCCAACCGGGACAAAACACCGGGGAGCTGTTTTTT. It translates to CASTQPGQNTGELFF. The chain joins TRBV11-1 to TRBJ2-2; D might be TRBD1 (6 bases). The CDR3 runs to 15 residues. The V end was cut by 7 bases, the J end by 2 bases, with 14 bases between. The germline V gene has CDR1 SGHAT and CDR2 FQDESV (reference sequence).

Remarks on this clone: Germline and junction disagree at one end, which may indicate a read error. The V gene is TRBV30, the J gene TRBJ2-6; tentatively, D is TRBD2 (5 bases). The germline gives CDR1 GTSNPN, CDR2 SVGIG (reference sequence). The CDR3 totals 14 residues. The chain's CDR3 is CAWSVGSGVNVLTF. The CDR3 nucleotides are TGTGCCTGGAGTGTAGGTTCCGGGGTCAACGTCCTGACTTTC.

The chain joins TRBV30 to TRBJ1-5, with 9 positions matching TRBD1. The junction had 3 bases not matched to a gene; V was cut back by 2 bases and J by 1 base. Germline V lookup: CDR1 GTSNPN, CDR2 SVGIG (reference sequence). CDR3 length: 15 residues. The CDR3 protein is CAWSRGQGSNQPQHF. The CDR3 DNA follows: TGTGCCTGGAGTAGAGGACAGGGGAGCAATCAGCCCCAGCATTTT.

The chain is built from TRBV12-5 and TRBJ2-7; D may be TRBD1 (6 bases). The CDR3 has 18 amino acids. Germline lookup yields CDR1 LGHNT and CDR2 FRNRAP. The germline V and J ends were trimmed by 4 bases and 3 bases, with 25 bases remaining between them. CDR3 bases: TGTGCTAGTGGTTCGACCACGCCGGGACACCGACATTACTACGAGCAGTACTTC. Protein product: CASGSTTPGHRHYYEQYF.

The chain has TRBV19 and TRBJ2-5; tentatively, D is TRBD2 (6 bases). This CDR3 spans 14 amino acids. Germline assignment: CDR1 LNHDA and CDR2 SQIVND (reference sequence). The V end was cut by 3 bases, the J end by 5 bases, with 13 bases between. CDR3 coding DNA: TGTGCCAGTAGTATTGGGCGGGGAGGTGAGACCCAGTACTTC. Its translation: CASSIGRGGETQYF.

The chain recombines TRBV12-5 with TRBJ2-3; 7 nucleotides agree with TRBD2. Germline V lookup: CDR1 LGHNT, CDR2 FRNRAP. This CDR3 has 16 residues. V was pared by 6 bases and J by 3 bases, with 12 bases of the junction left unmatched. This CDR3 is CASGSGRPGGTDTQYF. In DNA, the CDR3 is TGTGCTAGTGGATCCGGACGGCCCGGGGGGACAGATACGCAGTATTTT.

The gene calls are TRBV9 and TRBJ1-1; 7 nucleotides line up with TRBD1. V lost 8 bases to trimming and J lost 1 base; unmatched junction nucleotides: 11. The CDR3 sequence is 15 residues long. Germline assignment: CDR1 SGDLS and CDR2 YYNGEE. The CDR3 nucleotides are TGTGCCAGTTCACAGGGGCATCTAGGGAACACTGAAGCTTTCTTT. Its translation: CASSQGHLGNTEAFF. Full variable domain (rest looked up from reference TRBV9 and TRBJ1-1): DSGVTQTPKHLITATGQRVTLRCSPRSGDLSVYWYQQSLDQGLQFLIQYYNGEERAKGNILERFSAQQFPDLHSELNLSSLELGDSALYFCASSQGHLGNTEAFFGQGTRLTVV.

This clone was found once. This rearrangement joins TRBV5-1 to TRBJ2-1; TRBD2 aligns across 7 bases. The CDR3 sequence is 14 residues long. The germline CDR1 and CDR2 sequences are SGHRS and YFSETQ. The ends lost 4 bases at V and 0 bases at J; junction bases unmatched: 1. CDR3 in amino acids: CASSRGVSYNEQFF. The CDR3 bases are TGCGCCAGCAGCCGGGGGGTCTCCTACAATGAGCAGTTCTTC. Full variable domain (remainder filled in from reference TRBV5-1 and TRBJ2-1): KAGVTQTPRYLIKTRGQQVTLSCSPISGHRSVSWYQQTPGQGLQFLFEYFSETQRNKGNFPGRFSGRQFSNSRSEMNVSTLELGDSALYLCASSRGVSYNEQFFGPGTRLTVL.